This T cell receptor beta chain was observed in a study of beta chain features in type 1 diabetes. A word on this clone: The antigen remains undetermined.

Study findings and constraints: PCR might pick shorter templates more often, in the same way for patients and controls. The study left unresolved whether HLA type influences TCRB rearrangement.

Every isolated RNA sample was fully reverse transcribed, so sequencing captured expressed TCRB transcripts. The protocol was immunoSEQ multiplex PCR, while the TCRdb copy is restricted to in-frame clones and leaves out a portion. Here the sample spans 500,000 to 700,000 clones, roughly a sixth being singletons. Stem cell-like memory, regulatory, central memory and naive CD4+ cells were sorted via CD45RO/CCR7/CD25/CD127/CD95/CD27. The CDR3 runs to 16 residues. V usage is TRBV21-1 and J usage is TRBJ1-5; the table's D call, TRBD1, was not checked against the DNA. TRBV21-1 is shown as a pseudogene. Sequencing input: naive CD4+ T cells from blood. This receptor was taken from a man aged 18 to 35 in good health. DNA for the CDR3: TGTGCCAGCAGCGGGTCGGGACAGGTGAGCAATCAGCCCCAGCATTTT. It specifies CASSGSGQVSNQPQHF.